The next 12 T cell receptor beta chains were all read from a single sample in a study of OX40 agonist ivuxolimab in advanced cancers. The repertoire was sequenced with immunoSEQ multiplex PCR; TCRdb's copy has only in-frame clones and lacks some. The sample has 31,000 or so clones, around nine tenths seen once. The material sequenced was CD4+ or CD8+ T cells sorted from blood, taken in a trial of the OX40 agonist ivuxolimab. The receptors here all came from an adult with an advanced solid tumor such as melanoma, head and neck, liver or kidney cancer.

The rearrangement links TRBV30 to TRBJ2-7; D may correspond to TRBD1 or TRBD2 (6 bases each). Germline loops: CDR1 GTSNPN, CDR2 SVGIG (reference sequence). This CDR3 has 12 amino acids. The V end lost 0 bases, the J end lost 6 bases, and 9 bases lay between the germline ends. DNA for the CDR3: TGTGCCTGGAGTGTTTGGGGGGCCGAGCAGTACTTC. This translates into CAWSVWGAEQYF. Combining the CDR3 with reference TRBV30 and TRBJ2-7 gives the whole variable domain SQTIHQWPATLVQPVGSPLSLECTVEGTSNPNLYWYRQAAGRGLQLLFYSVGIGQISSEVPQNLSASRPQDRQFILSSKKLLLSDSGFYLCAWSVWGAEQYFGPGTRLTVT.

The rearrangement joins TRBV5-1 to TRBJ2-7, with 10 bases identical to TRBD1. Germline loops: CDR1 SGHRS, CDR2 YFSETQ. The length of the CDR3 is 14 residues. V lost 4 bases to trimming and J lost 7 bases; unmatched junction nucleotides: 8. The CDR3 protein is CASSPWTGGREQYF. DNA for the CDR3: TGCGCCAGCAGCCCTTGGACAGGGGGTAGGGAGCAGTACTTC.

The gene calls are TRBV6-5 and TRBJ2-7; 7 positions match TRBD2. V trimming: 6 bases; J trimming: 3 bases; junction bases outside the gene matches: 11. Germline values: CDR1 MNHEY, CDR2 SVGAGI. The CDR3 sequence is 15 residues long. The CDR3: CASRGWAGVLYEQYF. The CDR3 DNA sequence: TGTGCCAGCAGGGGTTGGGCGGGAGTGCTCTACGAGCAGTACTTC.

This rearrangement joins TRBV19 to TRBJ1-1; D is possibly TRBD1 (5 bases). The V and J ends lost 3 bases and 8 bases respectively, with 10 bases between them. Germline V gene lookup returns CDR1 LNHDA and CDR2 SQIVND (reference sequence). The CDR3 loop spans 12 amino acids. In nucleotides, the CDR3 is TGTGCCAGTAGTATGCGGGGCCGCGAAGCTTTCTTT. Translation gives CASSMRGREAFF.

This chain uses TRBV2 with TRBJ1-4, with D hard to call. Trimming removed 10 bases from V and 0 bases from J, with 6 bases in between. The CDR3 contains 12 residues. Germline loops: CDR1 SNHLY, CDR2 FYNNEI. CDR3 sequence (DNA): TGTGCCACCAAGACAACTAATGAAAAACTGTTTTTT. Encoded protein: CATKTTNEKLFF.

J is TRBJ2-1 and V is TRBV6-4; the match to TRBD2 covers 10 bases. The germline gives CDR1 MRHNA, CDR2 SNTAGT. With V trimmed by 5 bases and J by 3 bases, 4 bases remained unmatched. The CDR3 is made up of 15 amino acids. CDR3 sequence reads: CASSPGTSDYNEQFF. In DNA, the CDR3 is TGTGCCAGCAGTCCCGGGACTAGCGACTACAATGAGCAGTTCTTC.

This clone occurred once. V gene TRBV29-1 combines with J gene TRBJ2-7; 7 bases match TRBD1. From germline, CDR1 is SQVTM and CDR2 ANQGSEA. The V segment lost 6 bases and the J segment 5 bases; nucleotides outside the gene matches: 10. The CDR3 spans 13 residues. This CDR3 is CSVDIGQGDEQYF. In DNA form, the CDR3 reads TGCAGCGTCGACATCGGGCAGGGGGACGAGCAGTACTTC.

This chain connects TRBV28 to TRBJ2-5, with D perhaps TRBD1 or TRBD2 (5 bases each). Trimming removed 6 bases at V and 12 bases at J, with 14 bases between. This CDR3 has 11 amino acids. CDR1 is MDHEN, CDR2 SYDVKM, per germline. The CDR3 nucleotides read TGTGCCAGCAGAAAAGACCGGGGCGAGTACTTC. This gives the protein CASRKDRGEYF.

This sequence joins TRBV5-1 and TRBJ2-7, with D perhaps matching TRBD1 (6 bases). There are 17 residues in the CDR3. Trimming left V 2 bases short and J 6 bases short, with 24 bases between. The germline CDR1 and CDR2 sequences are SGHRS and YFSETQ. The CDR3 here is CASSLISALYRETEQYF. The CDR3 DNA reads TGCGCCAGCAGCTTAATCTCAGCCCTTTACAGGGAGACCGAGCAGTACTTC.

Details on this clone: Other DNA sequences in the sample encode the same CDR3. The chain recombines TRBV7-3 with TRBJ2-7, with TRBD1 as a possible D gene (5 bases). Looked up from germline, CDR1 is SGHTA and CDR2 is FQGTGA. CDR3 length: 18 residues. Trimming took 6 bases from V and 3 from J, leaving 27 bases between them. For the CDR3, the DNA is TGTGCCAGCAGTCTTTTCCCTCCTTCCGACAGACTGAACTACGAGCAGTACTTC. Its protein is CASSLFPPSDRLNYEQYF.

This chain joins TRBV19 and TRBJ1-5; perhaps TRBD1 as D (6 bases). CDR3 length equals 15 residues. Trimming cost V 5 bases and J 1 base, with 12 bases left between them. Germline V gives CDR1 LNHDA, CDR2 SQIVND (reference sequence). CDR3 sequence: CASSSPGQSNQPQHF. The CDR3 DNA is TGTGCCAGTAGTTCCCCTGGACAGAGCAATCAGCCCCAGCATTTT.

The chain links TRBV7-9 to TRBJ2-5; 9 bases map to TRBD1. The last part of the DNA fits TRBJ2-7 better; the J call may be wrong. From germline, CDR1 is SEHNR and CDR2 FQNEAQ (reference sequence). The CDR3 has 15 amino acids. The CDR3 coding sequence is TGTGCCAGCAGCACACCGGGACAGGGCCTCCACGAGCAGTACTTC. This translates into CASSTPGQGLHEQYF.